The rows below give T cell receptor beta chains drawn from one sample of a study of T cell responses to AZD1222 COVID-19 vaccine. The data were produced by immunoSEQ multiplex PCR, yet TCRdb's version contains in-frame clones alone and is incomplete. The sample lists some 180,000 clones, around nine tenths occurring once. The sequences come from peripheral blood, collected on day 0 of AZD1222 vaccination. The origin of the receptors is an adult in good health. CDR3s include the opening cysteine and the closing phenylalanine or tryptophan. D genes are given only for firm matches. Size values are once, few and many counts, or a class for expanded clones, and some rows have none.

.,.,TRBJ1-1,TRBV30,TGTGCCTGGAGCCCCCCGGTGGGAGTGAACACTGAAGCTTTCTTT,CAWSPPVGVNTEAFF
TRBD2,.,TRBJ2-1,TRBV3-1/TRBV3-2,TGTGCCAGCAGCCCAGTTGGGGGTTTGAGCGGGGTTAGGGATGAGCAGTTCTTC,CASSPVGGLSGVRDEQFF
.,once,TRBJ1-4,TRBV5-1,TGCGCCAGCAGTTTAGAGGCCGTTAATGAAAAACTGTTTTTT,CASSLEAVNEKLFF
TRBD2,.,TRBJ2-3,TRBV9,TGTGCCAGCAGCGTAGGAGGAATAGGGACTAGCAGACCCACAGATACGCAGTATTTT,CASSVGGIGTSRPTDTQYF
TRBD1,.,TRBJ1-6,TRBV12-5,TGTGCTAGTGGTTTGGGACAGGGGGCAGATTCACCCCTCCACTTT,CASGLGQGADSPLHF
.,.,TRBJ1-1,TRBV5-4,TGTGCCAGCAGCTTAGCGGGACACACGAACACTGAAGCTTTCTTT,CASSLAGHTNTEAFF
TRBD1,.,TRBJ1-2,TRBV30,TGTGCCTGGAGTGTTACGACCACAGGGGCTGGCTACACCTTC,CAWSVTTTGAGYTF
.,.,TRBJ2-7,TRBV27,TGTGCCAGCAGTGCCTTTACAGGGAGCTACGAGCAGTACTTC,CASSAFTGSYEQYF
.,.,TRBJ2-7,TRBV5-1,TGCGCCAGCAGGACTATGAACGAGCAGTACTTC,CASRTMNEQYF
.,.,TRBJ2-1,TRBV5-4,TGTGCCAGCAGCTTGTACAGTCTCTACAATGAGCAGTTCTTC,CASSLYSLYNEQFF
.,.,TRBJ2-2,TRBV12-5,TGTGCTAGTGGTCCGGGGCAGGGACCCACCGGGGAGCTGTTTTTT,CASGPGQGPTGELFF
TRBD2,.,TRBJ2-7,TRBV29-1,TGCAGCGTGGAAGTATACCGGACTAGCTTCCTTTTCGAGCAGTACTTC,CSVEVYRTSFLFEQYF
TRBD1,.,TRBJ1-1,TRBV7-9,TGTGCCAGCAGCTCACAGGGGTCGAACACTGAAGCTTTCTTT,CASSSQGSNTEAFF
TRBD1,.,TRBJ1-2,TRBV12-3/TRBV12-4,TGTGCCAGCAGGACAGGGAGGTACGGCTACACCTTC,CASRTGRYGYTF
TRBD1,.,TRBJ2-5,TRBV11-2,TGTGCCAGCAGAATGGGGGTAGGGGGCGAAGAGACCCAGTACTTC,CASRMGVGGEETQYF
.,.,TRBJ1-1,TRBV11-2,TGTGCCAGCAGCCCCAATCACCTACAGGGAGGGACTGAAGCTTTCTTT,CASSPNHLQGGTEAFF
.,.,TRBJ2-2,TRBV5-6,TGTGCCAGCAGCTCAGTTCTGTTCGGGGAGCTGTTTTTT,CASSSVLFGELFF
.,.,TRBJ1-3,TRBV30,TGTGCCTGGAGTGCAGGGGCTGGAAACACCATATATTTT,CAWSAGAGNTIYF
TRBD2,.,TRBJ2-1,TRBV27,TGTGCCAGCAGTTTAACGGGAGGACCCAATGAGCAGTTCTTC,CASSLTGGPNEQFF
TRBD1,.,TRBJ1-3,TRBV18,TGTGCCAGCTCTTCCCAGGGGGCCCCTGGAAACACCATATATTTT,CASSSQGAPGNTIYF
.,.,TRBJ1-2,TRBV6-5,TGTGCCAGCAGTTACTCGAAGCAGGGTTCGTGGGGCTACACCTTC,CASSYSKQGSWGYTF
TRBD2,.,TRBJ2-2,TRBV3-1/TRBV3-2,TGTGCCAGCAGCCAAGCCAGCGGGATAGAAACCGGGGAGCTGTTTTTT,CASSQASGIETGELFF
.,.,TRBJ1-6,TRBV6-5,TGTGCCAGCGGCTCTACTTCTTCGTATTCACCCCTCCACTTT,CASGSTSSYSPLHF
.,.,TRBJ1-1,TRBV6-2/TRBV6-3,TGTGCCAGCAGTTATCCAGGGAGCTACACTGAAGCTTTCTTT,CASSYPGSYTEAFF
TRBD2,.,TRBJ2-1,TRBV24-1,TGTGCCACCAGTGCAGCCGGGACTAGGTACAATGAGCAGTTCTTC,CATSAAGTRYNEQFF
TRBD1,.,TRBJ1-2,TRBV6-5,TGTGCCAGCACTTCAACGTCCGGGACAGGGACCGGCTACACCTTC,CASTSTSGTGTGYTF
TRBD2,.,TRBJ2-7,TRBV11-2,TGTGCCAGCAGCTTAGTAGCGGGAGGGTACGACGAGCAGTACTTC,CASSLVAGGYDEQYF
.,.,TRBJ2-1,TRBV27,TGTGCCAGCAGTCTTTCAGGGGCAATGGGCGATGAGCAGTTCTTC,CASSLSGAMGDEQFF
TRBD2,.,TRBJ2-3,TRBV7-9,TGTGCCAGCACCCGCCCAAATAGCGGGAGTGCAGATACGCAGTATTTT,CASTRPNSGSADTQYF
TRBD1,.,TRBJ2-7,TRBV5-1,TGCGCCAGCAGCCAAGGGACAGGGAGGGACGAGCAGTACTTC,CASSQGTGRDEQYF
TRBD2,.,TRBJ2-2,TRBV6-2/TRBV6-3,TGTGCCAGCAGTTACCGGAGGGACAATAGCGGGAGGGACACCGGGGAGCTGTTTTTT,CASSYRRDNSGRDTGELFF
.,.,TRBJ1-1,TRBV6-5,TGTGCCAGCAGGGCCTCAATTCTGAACACTGAAGCTTTCTTT,CASRASILNTEAFF
.,.,TRBJ2-6,TRBV2,TGTGCCAGCGATTCCGGTTCCTCTGGGGCCAACGTCCTGACTTTC,CASDSGSSGANVLTF
.,.,TRBJ2-3,TRBV5-6,TGTGCCAGCAGCTTGATGGGGGTGGGGCCAAACACAGATACGCAGTATTTT,CASSLMGVGPNTDTQYF
.,.,TRBJ1-4,TRBV6-2/TRBV6-3,TGTGCCAGCAGTTACCGACGCAATGAAAAACTGTTTTTT,CASSYRRNEKLFF
.,.,TRBJ1-6,TRBV19,TGTGCCAGTAGTATAGGACGACAGGCTAATTCACCCCTCCACTTT,CASSIGRQANSPLHF
.,.,TRBJ1-1,TRBV7-2,TGTGCCAGCAGCCGCCGTAGGGGGTGGGCTTTCTTT,CASSRRRGWAFF
.,.,TRBJ1-2,TRBV28,TGTGCCAGCAGTCCAGGCCGCTATGGCTACACCTTC,CASSPGRYGYTF
.,once,TRBJ2-1,TRBV18,TGTGCCAGCTCACCAGGACAGCCCTACAATGAGCAGTTCTTC,CASSPGQPYNEQFF
.,.,TRBJ1-5,TRBV28,TGTGCCAGCAGTTTATGGGGGAGTTTGACAGCTCCCCAGCATTTT,CASSLWGSLTAPQHF
.,.,TRBJ1-5,TRBV27,TGTGCCAGCAGAGAGGGTGGCAATCAGCCCCAGCATTTT,CASREGGNQPQHF
TRBD1,.,TRBJ1-4,TRBV5-4,TGTGCCAGCAGCGCGGGACAGTATAATGAAAAACTGTTTTTT,CASSAGQYNEKLFF
TRBD2,.,TRBJ2-3,TRBV7-2,TGTGCCAGCAGCTTGCGACTAGCGGGGATAACAGATACGCAGTATTTT,CASSLRLAGITDTQYF
TRBD2,.,TRBJ2-3,TRBV5-4,TGTGCCAGCAGCCTGCTCGGGGGGGCCGGGACAGATACGCAGTATTTT,CASSLLGGAGTDTQYF
.,few,TRBJ2-7,TRBV7-9,TGTGCCAGCAGCCCACCGGGAATAGTAGCCGACGAGCAGTACTTC,CASSPPGIVADEQYF
.,.,TRBJ1-1,TRBV6-5,TGTGCCAGCAGTTACGGGCAGGTGAGCACTGAAGCTTTCTTT,CASSYGQVSTEAFF